These 16 T cell receptor beta chains were sequenced from one sample in a study of breast tumors, draining lymph nodes, adjacent tissues. TCRdb redid the calling of the multiplex PCR reads with MiXCR, one entry per CDR3 protein. The repertoire holds about 300,000 distinct CDR3 sequences, under 35% seen once, with 0.85% to 1.3% in the top ten. Breast cancer patients provided tissue from their axillary draining lymph nodes. The sample comprised axillary lymph node tissue. Receptor source: a female donor with breast cancer. Some clones in this sample may be carry-over from other donors' samples.

This clonotype was seen ten or more times. The chain carries TRBV7-9 and TRBJ1-5; D ambiguous. Germline CDR1 SEHNR, CDR2 FQNEAQ (reference sequence). CDR3 size: 14 residues. The V gene lost 0 bases and the J gene lost 10 bases, with 13 bases spanning the gap. CDR3 coding DNA: TGTGCCAGCAGCTTAGCTCCGGCGGGGTCCCCCCAGCATTTT. Amino acids: CASSLAPAGSPQHF.

The chain joins TRBV9 to TRBJ2-3, with 9 bases matching TRBD2. Trimming cost V 1 base and J 3 bases; bases outside gene matches: 9. Germline V gene data show CDR1 as SGDLS and CDR2 as YYNGEE. The CDR3 runs 17 residues. The CDR3 loop reads CASSVPTIAGETDTQYF. CDR3 nucleotide sequence: TGTGCCAGCAGCGTACCCACTATAGCGGGAGAGACAGATACGCAGTATTTT.

The chain joins TRBV6-2 or TRBV6-3 to TRBJ2-4; 8 bases are a match to TRBD1. Germline V lookup: CDR1 MNHEY, CDR2 SVGEGT. Trimming took 10 bases from V and 1 from J; bases not matched to a gene: 12. This CDR3 has 16 residues. In nucleotides, the CDR3 is TGTGCCACCGGTGAGGCAGGGGGCATCGCCAAAAACATTCAGTACTTC. Protein: CATGEAGGIAKNIQYF.

In the case of this clonotype: A much larger clone differs from this one at a single base, so this may be a read error. The chain links TRBV12-3 or TRBV12-4 to TRBJ2-1, with TRBD2 as a possible D gene (6 bases). The V gene lost 5 bases and the J gene lost 1 base, with 12 bases spanning the gap. CDR3 length: 15 amino acids. The DNA of the CDR3 is TGTGCCAGCAGTCTCCGCGGGGAGTCCTACAATGAGCAGTTCTTC. Its translation is CASSLRGESYNEQFF.

In this sample, this clonotype turned up many times. The chain joins TRBV7-8 to TRBJ2-1, with 7 nucleotides matching TRBD2. Germline lookup yields CDR1 SGHVS and CDR2 FQNEAQ. Trimming at V came to 1 base and at J to 6 bases, leaving 3 bases not matched to a gene. This CDR3 has 14 amino acids. CDR3 nucleotide sequence: TGTGCCAGCAGCTTAGGGACTAGGAGCAATGAGCAGTTCTTC. This translates into CASSLGTRSNEQFF.

This clonotype was observed a handful of times. A much larger clone differs by one base, so this may be a read error. V is TRBV20-1 and J is TRBJ2-5; TRBD2 is a possible D gene (5 bases). V gave up 5 bases and J gave up 2 bases, with 12 bases separating them. The CDR3 loop spans 13 amino acids. CDR1 and CDR2 from the germline V gene are DFQATT and SNEGSKA (reference sequence). The CDR3 sequence: CSAGGLDQETQYF. The CDR3 DNA reads TGCAGTGCTGGAGGTCTAGATCAAGAGACCCAGTACTTC.

This clonotype came up many times. This chain joins TRBV7-9 and TRBJ2-7; 9 nucleotides align to TRBD2. The CDR3 consists of 14 residues. Germline V CDR1 and CDR2: SEHNR, FQNEAQ (reference sequence). The junction had 8 bases not matched to a gene; V was cut back by 7 bases and J by 4 bases. The CDR3 sequence is CASNSGGRVYEQYF. The CDR3 bases are TGTGCCAGCAATTCCGGCGGGAGGGTATACGAGCAGTACTTC.

At least ten counts were recorded for this clonotype. This sequence joins TRBV5-4 and TRBJ1-5; no firm D call. V lost 2 bases and J lost 1, with 13 bases in between. The CDR3 covers 16 residues. Germline loops: CDR1 SGHNT, CDR2 YYREEE (reference sequence). In DNA form, the CDR3 reads TGTGCCAGCAGCTTCGGGCCGTCGGGAAGCAATCAGCCCCAGCATTTT. Its translation is CASSFGPSGSNQPQHF.

This clonotype was recorded at least ten times. The CDR3 bases are TGTGCCAGCAGCTCCCGGGTAGCGGGAGTCACAGATACGCAGTATTTT. Amino acids: CASSSRVAGVTDTQYF. The rearrangement uses TRBV7-8 and TRBJ2-3; 9 nucleotides line up with TRBD2. CDR1 SGHVS and CDR2 FQNEAQ come from the germline V gene. V shed 4 bases, J shed 2 bases, and the junction held 7 bases outside the gene matches. CDR3 length equals 16 residues.

The V and J genes are TRBV2 and TRBJ1-5; possibly TRBD1 for D (5 bases). CDR3 length equals 17 residues. The germline V gene encodes CDR1 SNHLY and CDR2 FYNNEI. The V end lost 3 bases, the J end lost 3 bases, and 18 bases lay between the germline ends. CDR3 sequence reads: CASSDWSARDPNQPQHF. DNA for the CDR3: TGTGCCAGCAGTGATTGGTCTGCCAGGGATCCCAATCAGCCCCAGCATTTT.

This clonotype was counted at least ten times. The chain has TRBV5-1 and TRBJ2-2, with D unclear. The CDR3 is 14 amino acids. V lost 4 bases, J lost 1 base, and 8 bases lay in between. Germline CDR1 and CDR2: SGHRS and YFSETQ. Here the CDR3 reads CASSNDGNTGELFF. The DNA for the CDR3 is TGCGCCAGCAGCAACGACGGGAACACCGGGGAGCTGTTTTTT.

This clonotype came up a few times. The chain combines TRBV6-2 or TRBV6-3 with TRBJ2-3, with 8 nucleotides matching TRBD2. From germline, CDR1 is MNHEY and CDR2 SVGEGT. The CDR3 has 18 amino acids. Trimming cost V 2 bases and J 5 bases; bases outside gene matches: 15. The CDR3 spells CASSYDSGTSAFLDTQYF. As DNA, the CDR3 is TGTGCCAGCAGTTACGACTCCGGGACTAGTGCGTTTTTAGATACGCAGTATTTT.

This clonotype has at least ten counts. V is TRBV20-1 and J is TRBJ2-7; 8 positions match TRBD2. This CDR3 is 12 amino acids long. The germline gives CDR1 DFQATT, CDR2 SNEGSKA (reference sequence). The CDR3 loop reads CSAGGGSYEQYF. CDR3 in DNA: TGCAGCGCCGGGGGGGGCTCCTACGAGCAGTACTTC.

This clonotype came up many times. The rearrangement links TRBV20-1 to TRBJ2-1; 10 nucleotides line up with TRBD1. With V trimmed by 3 bases and J by 9 bases, 11 bases remained unmatched. Looked up from germline, CDR1 is DFQATT and CDR2 is SNEGSKA (reference sequence). The CDR3 is made up of 15 amino acids. The CDR3 here is CSARGDRGLIGEQFF. CDR3 sequence (DNA): TGCAGTGCTAGGGGGGACAGGGGATTAATCGGTGAGCAGTTCTTC.

This clonotype occurred many times. This rearrangement joins TRBV29-1 to TRBJ2-2, with a tentative D call TRBD2 (5 bases). Trimming took 7 bases from V and 2 from J, leaving 11 bases between them. Germline CDR1 and CDR2: SQVTM and ANQGSEA. The CDR3 runs 13 residues. The CDR3 DNA reads as TGCAGCGCCGCGGGCGGTAACACCGGGGAGCTGTTTTTT. Translation: CSAAGGNTGELFF.

Details on this clonotype: In this CDR3 the conserved last residue, phenylalanine or tryptophan, is missing, so a read error is likely. The DNA is left out, because the CDR3 cannot be placed on it with certainty; the CDR3 is given as TCRdb lists it. The rearrangement links TRBV7-2 to TRBJ1-6. Germline assignment: CDR1 SGHTA and CDR2 FQGNSA. The CDR3 spans 14 amino acids, including both terminal residues. The CDR3 here is CASSLAGNNSPLQS.